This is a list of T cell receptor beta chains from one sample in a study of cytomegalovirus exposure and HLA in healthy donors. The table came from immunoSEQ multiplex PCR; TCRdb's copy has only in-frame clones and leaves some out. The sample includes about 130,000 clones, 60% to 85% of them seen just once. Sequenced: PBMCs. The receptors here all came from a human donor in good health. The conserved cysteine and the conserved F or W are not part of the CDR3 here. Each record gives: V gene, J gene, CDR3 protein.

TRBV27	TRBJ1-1	ASSWRGGDRRAF
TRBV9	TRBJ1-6	ASSAGTGVNSPLH
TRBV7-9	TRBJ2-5	ASSARTGGNLETQY
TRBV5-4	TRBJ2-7	ASSFQGYEQY
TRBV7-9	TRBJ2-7	ASSSSEQY
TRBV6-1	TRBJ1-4	ASSEYRHATNEKLF
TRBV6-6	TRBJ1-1	ASSQTSGVTEAF
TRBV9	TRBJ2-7	ASSVVGDRGTYTYEQY
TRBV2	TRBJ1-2	ASSPDRDYGYT
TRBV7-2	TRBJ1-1	ASSFRVTAEAF
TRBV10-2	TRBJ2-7	ASLTSGSYEQY
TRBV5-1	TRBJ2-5	ASSQGLPLETQY
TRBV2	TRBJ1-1	ASSVFAVNTEAF
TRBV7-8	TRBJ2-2	ASSLPTGGGQNTGELF
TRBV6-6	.	ASSPRLAGDYEQY
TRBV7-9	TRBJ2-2	ASSWSFSDTGELF
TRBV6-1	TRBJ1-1	ASSDSTSEAF
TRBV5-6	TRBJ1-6	ASRLTEDNYSPLH
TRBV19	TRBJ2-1	ASSMTSVLPNEQF
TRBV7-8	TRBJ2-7	ASSLVQGAVYEQY
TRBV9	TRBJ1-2	WDRGYGYT
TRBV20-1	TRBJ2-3	SATGIGTQY
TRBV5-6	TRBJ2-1	ASSLGARGNEQF
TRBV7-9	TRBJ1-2	ASSLEQGDGYT
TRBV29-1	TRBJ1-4	SVEGGGKLF
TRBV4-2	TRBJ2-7	ASSHQGHEQY
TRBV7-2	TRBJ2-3	ASSTYQNTDTQY
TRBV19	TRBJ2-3	ASSIGGEISYLGDSSTDTQY
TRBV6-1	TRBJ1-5	ASRQGLNQPQH